A single sample gave rise to the 7 T cell receptor beta chains below, sequenced in a study of vaccination effects on CD4 cells after COVID-19. Scientists isolated CD4+ T cells after an approximately 11-day culture period ended. Participants were given two doses of BNT162b2 or mRNA-1273 vaccine. These receptors lack a known antigen. Using immunoSEQ multiplex PCR, the repertoire was profiled, and TCRdb retains in-frame clones only, with some absent. The sample records around 62,000 clones, about 74% being singletons. Sequences were derived from CD4+ T cells from PBMCs cultured without peptide, sampled after COVID-19 vaccination. These receptors came from a human donor who received a COVID-19 vaccine.

CDR3: CASSDPSGTSGGNEQFF. The CDR3 DNA follows: TGTGCCAGCAGTGACCCCTCCGGGACTAGCGGGGGCAATGAGCAGTTCTTC. The rearrangement uses TRBV6-4 and TRBJ2-1, with 14 bases fitting TRBD2. V lost 2 bases to trimming and J lost 6 bases; unmatched junction nucleotides: 6. This CDR3 is built from 17 residues. Germline V gives CDR1 MRHNA, CDR2 SNTAGT.

The V and J genes are TRBV5-1 and TRBJ1-2; the D is unclear. Trimming left V 1 base short and J 5 bases short, with 15 bases between. CDR3 length equals 15 residues. Germline CDR1 is SGHRS and CDR2 is YFSETQ. For the CDR3, the DNA is TGCGCCAGCAGCTTGCAGACGTGGGGAGGGTATGGCTACACCTTC. It yields the protein CASSLQTWGGYGYTF.

The chain is built from TRBV29-1 and TRBJ2-1; the match to TRBD2 covers 8 bases. The V segment lost 3 bases and the J segment 4 bases; nucleotides outside the gene matches: 5. The CDR3 runs to 14 residues. Germline loops: CDR1 SQVTM, CDR2 ANQGSEA. In nucleotides, the CDR3 is TGCAGCGTTGAGAGCGGGGGACCTTACAATGAGCAGTTCTTC. Protein sequence: CSVESGGPYNEQFF.

The chain recombines TRBV11-1 with TRBJ2-1; D might be TRBD1 (8 bases). V shed 5 bases and J shed 4 bases, with 15 bases lying between them. The CDR3 runs 15 residues. Germline V lookup: CDR1 SGHAT, CDR2 FQDESV (reference sequence). The CDR3 DNA reads as TGTGCCAGCAGCCAACAGGGGGGGCTTTACAATGAGCAGTTCTTC. Residues: CASSQQGGLYNEQFF.

The V call is TRBV24-1, the J call TRBJ2-2; D is unclear. This CDR3 is 15 amino acids long. V was clipped by 3 bases and J by 1 base, with 8 bases between them. Germline V gene lookup returns CDR1 KGHDR and CDR2 SFDVKD. CDR3 in DNA: TGTGCCACCAGTGATACCACAGTGAACACCGGGGAGCTGTTTTTT. It is translated as CATSDTTVNTGELFF.

The count of this clone is one. J is TRBJ1-6 and V is TRBV5-1, with D possibly being TRBD1 (5 bases). Trimming took off 5 bases at V and 11 bases at J, with 17 bases between the two ends. Germline assignment: CDR1 SGHRS and CDR2 YFSETQ. CDR3 length: 14 amino acids. CDR3 sequence (DNA): TGCGCCAGCAGAAGTGGGACGGACGCCGCACCCCTCCACTTT. It codes for CASRSGTDAAPLHF.

The V and J genes are TRBV10-3 and TRBJ2-1; no definite D call. Germline V gene sequence: CDR1 ENHRY, CDR2 SYGVKD. Trimming stripped 8 bases from V and 0 bases from J, with 14 bases between. This CDR3 region has 15 residues. CDR3 DNA sequence: TGTGCCATCGGTCCCGATACAAGCTCCTACAATGAGCAGTTCTTC. Protein product: CAIGPDTSSYNEQFF.